The T cell receptor (beta chain) described here comes from a study of OX40 agonist ivuxolimab in advanced cancers. Study in general: The patients received ivuxolimab by intravenous route every 2 weeks at 0.01 to 10 mg/kg. General observations from the study: CD4+ and CD8+ T cells in blood underwent clonal expansion by week 6 at 0.1 to 3.0 mg/kg. Among T cells, CD8+ cells averaged more expanded clones than CD4+ cells.

With respect to this clone: What it binds is not known.

Libraries were prepared by immunoSEQ multiplex PCR; TCRdb keeps only in-frame clonotypes and omits some of them. Of around 70,000 clones in the sample, 84% are singletons; the top ten hold less than 0.9%. Drawing of blood for sampling happened at baseline, at cycle 4 day 1, and at cycle 7 day 1. This specimen consisted of CD4+ or CD8+ T cells sorted from blood, obtained in a trial of the OX40 agonist ivuxolimab. The sequence derives from an adult with an advanced solid tumor such as melanoma, head and neck, liver or kidney cancer.

The CDR3 protein is CASSRTPEGQPQHF. DNA of the CDR3: TGTGCCAGCAGCCGGACACCGGAGGGGCAGCCCCAGCATTTT. The genes are TRBV11-1 and TRBJ1-5; possible D gene TRBD1, 5 bases. The V end was cut by 5 bases, the J end by 7 bases, with 15 bases between. The germline V gene encodes CDR1 SGHAT and CDR2 FQDESV (reference sequence). The CDR3 spans 14 residues.